Listed below are T cell receptor beta chains from one sample, sequenced in a study of shared clonotypes between healthy human individuals. The assay was immunoSEQ multiplex PCR, and TCRdb's table has in-frame clones only and misses some. The data show more than 2 million clones, roughly 94% seen once. Sequenced: naive CD4+ T cells sorted from blood. These receptors all stem from a man aged 18 to 35 in good health. Each CDR3 is given with its conserved first and last residue. D genes are given only for firm matches. Rows may omit the clone size; those that give it use once, few, many or a size class.

V gene	D gene	J gene	clone size	CDR3 protein	CDR3 DNA
TRBV27	-	TRBJ2-1	-	CASSLKGSRSNEQFF	TGTGCCAGCAGTTTAAAGGGTAGTAGGAGCAATGAGCAGTTCTTC
TRBV28	TRBD1	TRBJ1-2	-	CASSFLRSQGDGYTF	TGTGCCAGCAGTTTTTTGAGGTCGCAGGGGGACGGCTACACCTTC
TRBV19	TRBD1	TRBJ1-5	-	CASSILGQGSNQPQHF	TGTGCCAGTAGTATATTGGGACAGGGTAGCAATCAGCCCCAGCATTTT
TRBV6-6	-	TRBJ2-3	-	CASSSGQGSTDTQYF	TGTGCCAGCAGTTCCGGACAAGGGAGCACAGATACGCAGTATTTT
TRBV2	-	TRBJ1-3	once	CASSEGGNSGNTIYF	TGTGCCAGCAGTGAGGGGGGGAACTCTGGAAACACCATATATTTT
TRBV6-6	TRBD1	TRBJ1-1	-	CAGARGRWTEAFF	TGTGCCGGGGCCAGGGGGCGATGGACTGAAGCTTTCTTT
TRBV7-6	TRBD1	TRBJ2-1	-	CASSSSRDRGFAEQFF	TGTGCCAGCAGCTCCAGCCGGGACAGGGGATTTGCTGAGCAGTTCTTC
TRBV5-6	TRBD2	TRBJ2-5	-	CASSLANLAGGETQYF	TGTGCCAGCAGCTTGGCCAATCTAGCGGGAGGAGAGACCCAGTACTTC
TRBV30	-	TRBJ1-5	-	CAWSGGQNQPQHF	TGTGCCTGGAGTGGTGGACAGAATCAGCCCCAGCATTTT
TRBV11-2	TRBD1	TRBJ1-5	once	CASSPGTGGFQPQHF	TGTGCCAGCAGCCCGGGGACAGGGGGTTTTCAGCCCCAGCATTTT
TRBV13	-	TRBJ2-7	-	CASSLDRHDEQYF	TGTGCCAGCAGCTTGGATCGACATGACGAGCAGTACTTC
TRBV28	-	TRBJ1-2	-	CASTPNRVKNYGYTF	TGTGCCAGCACCCCGAACAGGGTTAAGAACTATGGCTACACCTTC
TRBV19	TRBD1	TRBJ1-2	-	CASRSGQGALNYGYTF	TGTGCCAGTAGGAGTGGGCAGGGGGCCCTCAACTATGGCTACACCTTC
TRBV19	TRBD1	TRBJ1-3	-	CASSTQGASGNTIYF	TGTGCCAGTAGTACTCAGGGGGCATCTGGAAACACCATATATTTT
TRBV10-1	-	TRBJ1-2	-	CASSEGQNYGYTF	TGCGCCAGCAGTGAGGGGCAGAACTATGGCTACACCTTC
TRBV25-1	-	TRBJ1-3	once	CASSGWATPGGNTIYF	TGTGCCAGCAGTGGCTGGGCCACTCCGGGTGGAAACACCATATATTTT